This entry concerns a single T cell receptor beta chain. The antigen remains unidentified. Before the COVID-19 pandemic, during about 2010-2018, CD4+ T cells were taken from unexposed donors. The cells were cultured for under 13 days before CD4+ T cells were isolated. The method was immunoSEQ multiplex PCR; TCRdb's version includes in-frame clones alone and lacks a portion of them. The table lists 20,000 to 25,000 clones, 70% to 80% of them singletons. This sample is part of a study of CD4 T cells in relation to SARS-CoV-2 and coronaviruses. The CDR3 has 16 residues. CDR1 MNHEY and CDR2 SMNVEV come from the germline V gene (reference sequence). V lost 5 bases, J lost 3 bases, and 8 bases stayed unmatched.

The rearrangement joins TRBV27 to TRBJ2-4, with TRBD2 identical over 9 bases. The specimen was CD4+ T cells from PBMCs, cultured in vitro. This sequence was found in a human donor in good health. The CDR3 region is CASSPGTSIGKNIQYF. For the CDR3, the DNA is TGTGCCAGCAGTCCGGGGACTAGCATTGGCAAAAACATTCAGTACTTC.